Listed here are 31 T cell receptor beta chains from one sample, sequenced in a study of T cell responses to AZD1222 COVID-19 vaccine. Sequencing was performed with immunoSEQ multiplex PCR; in TCRdb, only in-frame clones are kept and a portion is missing. Altogether fewer than 85,000 clones are present, 80% to 90% being singletons, with the ten largest covering about 9.3%. Here the sequenced sample was peripheral blood, taken 28 days after the second AZD1222 dose. The receptors were gathered from an adult who received the AZD1222 COVID-19 vaccine.

The rearrangement links TRBV7-9 to TRBJ2-7; 7 nucleotides agree with TRBD1. This CDR3 has 14 residues. Germline CDR1 SEHNR, CDR2 FQNEAQ (reference sequence). V trimming: 1 base; J trimming: 2 bases; junction bases outside the gene matches: 2. CDR3: CASSLDGQAYEQYF. The DNA for the CDR3 is TGTGCCAGCAGCTTAGACGGACAGGCCTACGAGCAGTACTTC.

This clone was seen just once. The chain carries TRBV7-9 and TRBJ1-3; D gene uncertain. V was clipped by 5 bases and J by 4 bases, with 9 bases between them. The CDR3 sequence is 13 residues long. Germline CDR1 and CDR2: SEHNR and FQNEAQ (reference sequence). The CDR3 DNA reads as TGTGCCAGCAGCGTTCAGTCCGGAAACACCATATATTTT. Amino acids: CASSVQSGNTIYF.

The chain is built from TRBV30 and TRBJ2-2; the D gene is possibly TRBD1 (6 bases). The ends were cut back, 0 bases at V and 4 bases at J, with 9 bases in the middle. In germline, CDR1 is GTSNPN, CDR2 SVGIG (reference sequence). The CDR3 is 14 residues long. As DNA, the CDR3 is TGTGCCTGGAGTGTATCAGGGGCCACCGGGGAGCTGTTTTTT. It yields the protein CAWSVSGATGELFF. The full variable domain, rest sourced from reference TRBV30 and TRBJ2-2, is SQTIHQWPATLVQPVGSPLSLECTVEGTSNPNLYWYRQAAGRGLQLLFYSVGIGQISSEVPQNLSASRPQDRQFILSSKKLLLSDSGFYLCAWSVSGATGELFFGEGSRLTVL.

V gene TRBV19 combines with J gene TRBJ2-2; D uncertain. CDR1 and CDR2 from the germline V gene are LNHDA and SQIVND (reference sequence). V shed 4 bases and J shed 9 bases, with 6 bases lying between them. The CDR3 spans 11 residues. CDR3 bases: TGTGCCAGTAGTAAAGGGTGGGAGCTGTTTTTT. This codes for CASSKGWELFF.

The J gene is TRBJ1-5, the V gene TRBV6-5, with a tentative D call TRBD1 (5 bases). The CDR3 consists of 14 residues. V dropped 6 bases and J dropped 3 bases, with 12 bases sitting between them. The V gene's germline CDR1 is MNHEY and CDR2 SVGAGI. As DNA, the CDR3 is TGTGCCAGCAGCGTGACAGTAGACAATCAGCCCCAGCATTTT. Its protein product is CASSVTVDNQPQHF.

In its sample, this clone was seen once. J is TRBJ2-7 and V is TRBV19; possible D gene TRBD1, 6 bases. This CDR3 has 13 residues. Trimming shortened V by 10 bases and J by 3 bases, and 16 bases separated the two germline ends. CDR1 and CDR2 (germline): LNHDA, SQIVND (reference sequence). CDR3 region: CATTGFGDYEQYF. The CDR3 bases are TGTGCCACCACAGGGTTTGGAGACTACGAGCAGTACTTC.

The chain combines TRBV6-5 with TRBJ1-2; the match to TRBD1 covers 7 bases. V dropped 2 bases and J dropped 6; count of bases not matched to a gene: 6. Germline CDR1 reads MNHEY; CDR2 reads SVGAGI. CDR3 length equals 14 residues. CDR3 region: CASSYLGQPDGYTF. CDR3 nucleotide sequence: TGTGCCAGCAGTTACCTGGGACAGCCGGATGGCTACACCTTC.

V is TRBV19 and J is TRBJ1-1; 8 nucleotides line up with TRBD1. Germline trimming cut 7 bases from V and 6 bases from J; bases unmatched to any gene: 16. CDR1 is LNHDA and CDR2 is SQIVND in the germline V gene (reference sequence). This CDR3 is built from 16 residues. The CDR3 region is CASNPPGTGRAAEAFF. The CDR3 region has the DNA TGTGCCAGTAACCCCCCGGGGACAGGCCGTGCGGCTGAAGCTTTCTTT.

This chain uses TRBV7-2 with TRBJ1-5, with D unresolved. V was trimmed by 4 bases and J by 1 base, leaving 11 bases between them. The germline CDR1 and CDR2 sequences are SGHTA and FQGNSA. This CDR3 comprises 15 residues. CDR3 sequence (DNA): TGTGCCAGCAGCTACAACTGGGTCAGCAATCAGCCCCAGCATTTT. It codes for CASSYNWVSNQPQHF.

J is TRBJ2-1 and V is TRBV2; TRBD2 matches at 11 bases. CDR3 size: 16 residues. Trimming removed 1 base from V and 8 bases from J; junction bases left unmatched: 7. The germline gives CDR1 SNHLY, CDR2 FYNNEI. The CDR3 reads CASSEGVAGGYDEQFF. As DNA, the CDR3 is TGTGCCAGCAGTGAAGGAGTAGCGGGAGGGTATGATGAGCAGTTCTTC.

V usage is TRBV5-6 and J usage is TRBJ2-3, with a tentative D call TRBD2 (6 bases). The germline CDR1 and CDR2 sequences are SGHDT and YYEEEE. V was pared by 0 bases and J by 4 bases, with 9 bases between. The CDR3 runs 14 residues. In DNA, the CDR3 is TGTGCCAGCAGCTTGGGACTAGTCCCAGATACGCAGTATTTT. It specifies CASSLGLVPDTQYF. The complete variable domain, with remaining parts taken from reference TRBV5-6 and TRBJ2-3, reads DAGVTQSPTHLIKTRGQQVTLRCSPKSGHDTVSWYQQALGQGPQFIFQYYEEEERQRGNFPDRFSGHQFPNYSSELNVNALLLGDSALYLCASSLGLVPDTQYFGPGTRLTVL.

The chain uses TRBV10-3 and TRBJ2-1; a possible D gene is TRBD1 (8 bases). The V end was cut by 11 bases, the J end by 7 bases, with 21 bases between. Germline V gives CDR1 ENHRY, CDR2 SYGVKD. CDR3 length equals 14 residues. The CDR3 nucleotides read TGTGCCGCAGGGGGCGAGCGGGGATCTAATGAGCAGTTCTTC. Translating it yields CAAGGERGSNEQFF.

This sequence joins TRBV7-9 and TRBJ1-2; 10 nucleotides match TRBD1. The CDR3 runs to 17 residues. Germline loops: CDR1 SEHNR, CDR2 FQNEAQ (reference sequence). Trimming cost V 0 bases and J 4 bases; bases outside gene matches: 8. This CDR3 reads CASSLAGRQGAIYGYTF. The CDR3 nucleotides read TGTGCCAGCAGCTTAGCGGGCCGACAGGGGGCGATCTATGGCTACACCTTC.

The chain links TRBV5-1 to TRBJ1-1; maybe TRBD1 (6 bases). Trimming took off 0 bases at V and 0 bases at J, with 12 bases between the two ends. The germline V gene encodes CDR1 SGHRS and CDR2 YFSETQ. CDR3 length: 16 amino acids. The CDR3 protein is CASSLGRGILNTEAFF. CDR3 bases: TGCGCCAGCAGCTTGGGCAGGGGTATATTGAACACTGAAGCTTTCTTT.

The chain is built from TRBV20-1 and TRBJ2-7; 7 bases align to TRBD1. V shed 3 bases and J 6 bases; nucleotides not matched to a gene: 8. This CDR3 is 13 amino acids long. The V gene's germline CDR1 is DFQATT and CDR2 SNEGSKA (reference sequence). CDR3 sequence reads: CSASQTGVGEQYF. The CDR3 DNA reads as TGCAGTGCTAGTCAAACAGGGGTGGGCGAGCAGTACTTC.

The chain combines TRBV11-2 with TRBJ2-7; TRBD1 matches at 7 bases. V lost 6 bases to trimming and J lost 0 bases; unmatched junction nucleotides: 8. The germline V gene encodes CDR1 SGHAT and CDR2 FQNNGV. This CDR3 contains 15 residues. For the CDR3, the DNA is TGTGCCAGCAGGCCGACCGGGACAGCCTCCTACGAGCAGTACTTC. It encodes CASRPTGTASYEQYF.

This clone has just one count. The chain is built from TRBV11-2 and TRBJ1-2; possibly TRBD1 for D (5 bases). Germline lookup yields CDR1 SGHAT and CDR2 FQNNGV. This CDR3 is built from 14 residues. Trimming removed 5 bases at V and 4 bases at J, with 14 bases between. In nucleotides, the CDR3 is TGTGCCAGCAGCACCCCCGACAGCCTCTATGGCTACACCTTC. Its protein product is CASSTPDSLYGYTF.

The gene calls are TRBV5-1 and TRBJ2-7, with D perhaps assigned TRBD1 or TRBD2 (6 bases each). The V and J ends lost 0 bases and 6 bases respectively, with 7 bases between them. The CDR3 has 12 amino acids. CDR1 SGHRS and CDR2 YFSETQ come from the germline V gene. CDR3 region: CASSLEGGEQYF. CDR3 in DNA: TGCGCCAGCAGCTTGGAGGGGGGCGAGCAGTACTTC.

The CDR3 spells CASSLARKGRNGYTF. CDR3 in DNA: TGTGCCAGCAGTTTAGCGAGGAAGGGGCGGAATGGCTACACCTTC. V usage is TRBV28 and J usage is TRBJ1-2; tentatively, D is TRBD1 (5 bases). Trimming took 2 bases from V and 6 from J, leaving 16 bases between them. Germline loops: CDR1 MDHEN, CDR2 SYDVKM. The CDR3 contains 15 residues.

This chain joins TRBV5-1 and TRBJ2-3; no firm D call. Trimming cost V 0 bases and J 3 bases, with 8 bases left between them. The germline CDR1 and CDR2 sequences are SGHRS and YFSETQ. CDR3 size: 14 residues. The CDR3 coding sequence is TGCGCCAGCAGCTTGGACAGCCCTACAGATACGCAGTATTTT. The encoded protein is CASSLDSPTDTQYF.

This clone turned up a few times. V usage is TRBV3-1 (or the pseudogene TRBV3-2) and J usage is TRBJ2-6, with D maybe TRBD1 (6 bases). Trimming shortened V by 1 base and J by 0 bases, and 16 bases separated the two germline ends. Germline values: CDR1 LGHDT, CDR2 YNNKEL (reference sequence). The CDR3 has 19 residues. CDR3 DNA: TGTGCCAGCAGCCAAGTTCCTGGACAGCTAGCCTCTGGGGCCAACGTCCTGACTTTC. Translated, it gives CASSQVPGQLASGANVLTF.

This chain links TRBV5-7 with TRBJ2-2; D is unclear. TRBV5-7 is classed as an ORF, of uncertain function. The ends were cut back, 4 bases at V and 5 bases at J, with 3 bases in the middle. This CDR3 comprises 11 residues. This CDR3 is CASSRTGELFF. Here the CDR3 DNA reads TGTGCCAGCAGCAGGACCGGGGAGCTGTTTTTT.

The chain has TRBV11-3 and TRBJ2-1; maybe TRBD2 (5 bases). V shed 3 bases and J shed 4 bases, with 19 bases lying between them. Germline CDR1 is SGHNT and CDR2 is YENEEA. The CDR3 loop spans 17 amino acids. Written as DNA, the CDR3 is TGTGCCAGCAGCTTCGTCGGACTCCGAGACTATTACAATGAGCAGTTCTTC. This encodes CASSFVGLRDYYNEQFF.

J is TRBJ1-2 and V is TRBV5-4; D is perhaps TRBD1 (5 bases). The germline CDR1 and CDR2 sequences are SGHNT and YYREEE (reference sequence). Trimming pared 4 bases from V and 2 bases from J, leaving 12 bases between. This CDR3 is 14 amino acids long. The CDR3: CASSAEQANYGYTF. In DNA, the CDR3 is TGTGCCAGCAGCGCCGAACAGGCAAACTATGGCTACACCTTC.

V is TRBV14 and J is TRBJ2-3; no definite D call. V was clipped by 2 bases and J by 3 bases, with 6 bases between them. CDR3 length equals 13 residues. Per germline, CDR1 SGHDN and CDR2 FVKESK. CDR3 coding DNA: TGTGCCAGCAGCCAAAGTAAAACAGATACGCAGTATTTT. Encoded protein: CASSQSKTDTQYF. The whole variable domain, remainder taken from reference TRBV14 and TRBJ2-3, is EAGVTQFPSHSVIEKGQTVTLRCDPISGHDNLYWYRRVMGKEIKFLLHFVKESKQDESGMPNNRFLAERTGGTYSTLKVQPAELEDSGVYFCASSQSKTDTQYFGPGTRLTVL.

The J gene is TRBJ1-1, the V gene TRBV9; perhaps TRBD1 as D (5 bases). V lost 0 bases and J 1 base, leaving 10 bases between the germline ends. Looked up from germline, CDR1 is SGDLS and CDR2 is YYNGEE. The CDR3 has 15 residues. Written as DNA, the CDR3 is TGTGCCAGCAGCGTAGCTGGGGCAGGGAACACTGAAGCTTTCTTT. This codes for CASSVAGAGNTEAFF.

CDR3 coding DNA: TGTGCCAGCAGCCCAGAGCCAATCTTTGGCTATGGCTACACCTTC. Translated, it gives CASSPEPIFGYGYTF. V gene TRBV7-9 combines with J gene TRBJ1-2; D gene uncertain. V was pared by 5 bases and J by 4 bases, with 17 bases between. Germline V gene lookup returns CDR1 SEHNR and CDR2 FQNEAQ (reference sequence). CDR3 length equals 15 residues.

The chain carries TRBV27 and TRBJ2-3; TRBD1 matches 8 bases. The CDR3 has 15 residues. Germline CDR1 reads MNHEY; CDR2 reads SMNVEV (reference sequence). V lost 5 bases to trimming and J lost 3 bases; unmatched junction nucleotides: 7. DNA of the CDR3: TGTGCCAGCAGTGTCCTGACAGGGGCGACAGATACGCAGTATTTT. Its translation: CASSVLTGATDTQYF.

In this sample, this clone turned up a few times. The V and J genes are TRBV28 and TRBJ1-4; a possible D gene is TRBD1 (6 bases). Germline V gives CDR1 MDHEN, CDR2 SYDVKM. CDR3 length equals 15 residues. V shed 2 bases and J shed 9 bases, with 16 bases lying between them. The CDR3 region has the DNA TGTGCCAGCAGTTTAAGGGGACACAAGGGTCAAAAACTGTTTTTT. Amino acids: CASSLRGHKGQKLFF.

This sequence joins TRBV11-2 and TRBJ2-7; no reliable D call. CDR1 and CDR2 from the germline V gene are SGHAT and FQNNGV. The CDR3 has 13 residues. Trimming cost V 5 bases and J 0 bases, with 8 bases left between them. CDR3 coding DNA: TGTGCCAGCAGCACCACCATCTCCTACGAGCAGTACTTC. Protein sequence: CASSTTISYEQYF.

The chain combines TRBV18 with TRBJ1-4; D perhaps matches TRBD1 (6 bases). V gave up 4 bases and J gave up 5 bases, with 8 bases separating them. The CDR3 covers 13 residues. Looked up from germline, CDR1 is KGHSH and CDR2 is LQKENI. The CDR3 loop reads CASSLGTNEKLFF. The CDR3 nucleotides are TGTGCCAGCTCACTGGGGACAAATGAAAAACTGTTTTTT.